The rows below give T cell receptor beta chains drawn from one sample of a study of response to subunit inactivated influenza vaccine. TCRdb called the RT-PCR reads again in MiXCR, with one record for every CDR3 protein. The sample lists about 540,000 distinct CDR3 sequences; 20% to 25% were seen once. This sample also belongs to another study, concerning T cells expressing NK-cell markers.

This material consisted of CD4+ T cells sorted from PBMCs, taken about 12 days after vaccination. These receptors all stem from a man aged 45 to 65 who received an inactivated influenza vaccine. CDR3s include the opening cysteine and the closing phenylalanine or tryptophan. D genes are given only for firm matches. Rows give clone size only sometimes, using once, few, many, or a class for an expanded clone.

cdr3_aa cdr3_nt j_call d_call v_call clone_size
CASSLFSSGSGDEQFF TGTGCCAGCAGTTTATTTTCCAGCGGGTCGGGGGATGAGCAGTTCTTC TRBJ2-1 . TRBV27 many
CASSQYTEGGTFSETQYF TGTGCCAGCAGCCAATATACAGAAGGGGGAACCTTCTCGGAGACCCAGTACTTC TRBJ2-5 . TRBV3-1 .
CASSWASPQIGYTF TGTGCCAGCAGTTGGGCGAGTCCCCAGATCGGCTACACCTTC TRBJ1-2 . TRBV6-2/TRBV6-3 .
CASSLSGATDTQYF TGTGCCAGCAGTTTGTCGGGAGCAACAGATACGCAGTATTTT TRBJ2-3 . TRBV28 .
CSVEGGGTQYF TGCAGCGTCGAGGGAGGTGGGACCCAGTACTTC TRBJ2-5 . TRBV29-1 few
CASRREPRGEQFF TGCGCCAGCAGACGAGAACCCAGGGGTGAGCAGTTCTTC TRBJ2-1 . TRBV10-1 .
CASSFRDRNSPLHF TGTGCCAGCAGCTTCCGGGACAGGAATTCACCCCTCCACTTT TRBJ1-6 TRBD1 TRBV11-2 .
CAIRDRGPEKLFF TGTGCCATCCGGGACAGGGGGCCGGAAAAACTGTTTTTT TRBJ1-4 TRBD1 TRBV28 .
CASSPVKASGTDTQYF TGTGCCAGCTCACCAGTCAAAGCTAGCGGCACAGATACGCAGTATTTT TRBJ2-3 . TRBV18 few
CASSFQTSTDTQYF TGTGCCAGCAGTTTTCAGACTAGCACAGATACGCAGTATTTT TRBJ2-3 . TRBV28 .